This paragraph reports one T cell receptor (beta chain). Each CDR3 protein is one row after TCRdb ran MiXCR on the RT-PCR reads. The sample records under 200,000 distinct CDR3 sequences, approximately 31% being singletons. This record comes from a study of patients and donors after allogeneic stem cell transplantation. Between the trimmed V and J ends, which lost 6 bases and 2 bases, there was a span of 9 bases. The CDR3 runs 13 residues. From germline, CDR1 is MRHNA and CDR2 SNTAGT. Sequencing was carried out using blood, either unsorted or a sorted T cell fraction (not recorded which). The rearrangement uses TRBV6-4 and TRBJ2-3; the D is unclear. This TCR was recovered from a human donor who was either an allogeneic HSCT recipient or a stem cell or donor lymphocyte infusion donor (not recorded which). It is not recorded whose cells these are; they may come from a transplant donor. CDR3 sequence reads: CASRTTNTDTQYF. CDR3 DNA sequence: TGTGCCAGCAGGACCACGAACACAGATACGCAGTATTTT.